This T cell receptor beta chain derives from a study of beta chain features in type 1 diabetes. Germline V gene data show CDR1 as SGHRS and CDR2 as YFSETQ. This CDR3 has 16 amino acids. V gave up 0 bases and J gave up 0 bases, with 11 bases separating them. The entirety of the isolated RNA underwent reverse transcription, so expressed TCRB transcripts were sequenced. Clones were read by immunoSEQ multiplex PCR, and TCRdb kept only the in-frame ones, dropping some. The table records around 44,000 clones, around 50% of them present only once. Points on this clone: Its specificity is not known.

Overall study results and limits: Among patients with Type 1 diabetes, TCRB CDR3s were moderately but significantly shorter in every one of the four CD4+ subsets. A pattern of fewer insertions and more deletions at VDJ junctions was seen in type 1 diabetes patients.

A CD45RO/CCR7/CD25/CD127/CD95/CD27 panel sorted naive, central memory, regulatory and stem cell-like memory CD4+ cells. Sorting produced populations that all topped 95% purity. The sample comprised Tregs from blood. This clonotype was obtained from a woman in her late teens or twenties in good health. V gene TRBV5-1 combines with J gene TRBJ2-3, with D possibly matching TRBD1 (6 bases). The CDR3 is CASSLVPGASTDTQYF. DNA of the CDR3: TGCGCCAGCAGCTTGGTACCAGGGGCCAGCACAGATACGCAGTATTTT.